This paragraph covers one TCR beta chain sequence. This sample was taken from a study of shared clonotypes between healthy human individuals. Deletions cut 2 bases from V and 6 bases from J, with 7 bases between. CDR3 size: 13 residues. Per the germline V gene, CDR1 is LNHDA and CDR2 is SQIVND (reference sequence). Measured with immunoSEQ multiplex PCR; TCRdb has only the in-frame clones, and not every one. This table has roughly 1 million clones, approximately 76% appearing once. The receptor's source is a man between 18 and 35 years old in good health. The sequencing sample was made of memory CD4+ T cells sorted from blood. The subset is: CD45RA-negative fraction. This rearrangement joins TRBV19 to TRBJ2-2, with D perhaps TRBD1 (6 bases). CDR3 residues: CASSIPGAGELFF. DNA for the CDR3: TGTGCCAGTAGTATACCAGGGGCCGGGGAGCTGTTTTTT.